The clone carrying this T cell receptor (beta chain) was found once. Its antigen is not identified. Naive CD8 cells, CD45RO-negative and positively selected for CCR7, excluded terminally differentiated effector memory CD45RA+ cells. Healthy HIV-negative adults without recent acute infections or vaccinations served as donors. The sample originates from a study of shared clonotypes between healthy human individuals. Overall study findings and caveats: The study drew on few donors, limiting represented genetic and exposure-history diversity. The authors sampled blood alone, and tissue repertoires likely differ.

Libraries were prepared by immunoSEQ multiplex PCR; TCRdb keeps only in-frame clonotypes and omits some of them. The table shows 630,000 or so clones, with roughly 98% occurring only once. The receptor was isolated from a man aged 25-45 years in good health. Sequencing was done on a sample of naive CD8+ T cells sorted from blood.

In DNA form, the CDR3 reads TGTGCCAGCCAGGGGGAAGAATACAATGAGCAGTTCTTC. Protein product: CASQGEEYNEQFF. This chain uses TRBV18 with TRBJ2-1; 7 nucleotides align to TRBD1. Per germline, CDR1 KGHSH and CDR2 LQKENI. This CDR3 has 13 residues. V shed 8 bases, J shed 4 bases, and the junction held 5 bases outside the gene matches.